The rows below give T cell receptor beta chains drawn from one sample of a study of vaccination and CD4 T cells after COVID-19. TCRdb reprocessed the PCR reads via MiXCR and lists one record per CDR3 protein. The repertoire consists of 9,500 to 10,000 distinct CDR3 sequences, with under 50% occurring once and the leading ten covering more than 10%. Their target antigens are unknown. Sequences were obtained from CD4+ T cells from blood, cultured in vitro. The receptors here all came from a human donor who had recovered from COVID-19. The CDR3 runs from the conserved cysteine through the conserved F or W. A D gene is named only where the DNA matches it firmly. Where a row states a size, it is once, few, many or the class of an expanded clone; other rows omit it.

CSAGISGVGETQYF,TGCAGTGCTGGGATTAGCGGGGTAGGAGAGACCCAGTACTTC,TRBJ2-5,NA,TRBV20-1,TRBD2
CASSPGQGETQYF,TGTGCCAGCTCACCAGGACAGGGGGAGACCCAGTACTTC,TRBJ2-5,NA,TRBV18,TRBD1
CARPYSNQPQHF,TGTGCCAGGCCGTATAGCAATCAGCCCCAGCATTTT,TRBJ1-5,few,TRBV27,NA
CASRQINYGYTF,TGTGCCAGCAGACAGATTAACTATGGCTACACCTTC,TRBJ1-2,few,TRBV6-2/TRBV6-3,NA
CASSESTGGYNEQFF,TGTGCCAGCAGCGAGTCGACAGGGGGCTACAATGAGCAGTTCTTC,TRBJ2-1,few,TRBV11-2,TRBD1
CSARSAAGNTIYF,TGCAGTGCTAGATCCGCGGCTGGAAACACCATATATTTT,TRBJ1-3,NA,TRBV20-1,NA
CSAYRGALEGEAFF,TGCAGTGCATACCGCGGGGCATTGGAGGGCGAAGCTTTCTTT,TRBJ1-1,NA,TRBV20-1,NA
CASSSSTSGRRGGELFF,TGTGCCAGCAGCTCCTCGACTAGCGGGAGAAGGGGCGGGGAGCTGTTTTTT,TRBJ2-2,NA,TRBV7-3,TRBD2
CASSPNLNTGNGYTF,TGTGCCAGCTCGCCGAACCTTAATACAGGGAACGGCTACACCTTC,TRBJ1-2,once,TRBV18,NA
CAIGIDEQFF,TGTGCCATCGGGATCGATGAGCAGTTCTTC,TRBJ2-1,NA,TRBV10-3,NA
CASSRRQGGSTEAFF,TGTGCCAGCAGCCGTCGACAGGGAGGGTCCACTGAAGCTTTCTTT,TRBJ1-1,NA,TRBV12-3/TRBV12-4,TRBD1
CASSPSGRFYGYTF,TGTGCCAGCAGTCCCTCGGGACGGTTCTATGGCTACACCTTC,TRBJ1-2,NA,TRBV28,NA
CATSPSYNEQFF,TGTGCCACCAGCCCTTCCTACAATGAGCAGTTCTTC,TRBJ2-1,few,TRBV15,NA
CATWTPKEGEQYF,TGTGCCACATGGACGCCGAAAGAGGGAGAGCAGTACTTC,TRBJ2-7,medium-sized,TRBV6-1,NA
CASSPGRDTQYF,TGTGCCAGCTCACCTGGTAGAGATACGCAGTATTTT,TRBJ2-3,few,TRBV18,NA
CASSLRGGPTDTQYF,TGTGCTAGCAGCTTAAGGGGGGGGCCCACAGATACGCAGTATTTT,TRBJ2-3,NA,TRBV7-7,NA
CASSLTGSSGSYNEQFF,TGTGCCAGCAGCTTAACGGGGTCTAGCGGCTCCTACAATGAGCAGTTCTTC,TRBJ2-1,NA,TRBV7-3,TRBD2
CASSGSMRTEAFF,TGTGCCAGCAGCGGTTCGATGAGAACTGAAGCTTTCTTT,TRBJ1-1,NA,TRBV7-9,NA
CASSVNPPSRTDGYTF,TGTGCCAGCAGCGTTAACCCCCCCTCCAGGACAGATGGCTACACCTTC,TRBJ1-2,NA,TRBV11-2,NA
CAWSFSGRSTYEQYF,TGTGCCTGGAGTTTTAGCGGGAGGTCTACCTACGAGCAGTACTTC,TRBJ2-7,few,TRBV30,TRBD2
CASRMGIEAFF,TGTGCCAGCAGGATGGGCATCGAAGCTTTCTTT,TRBJ1-1,large,TRBV2,NA
CASSQRSTGELFF,TGTGCCAGCAGCCAACGGTCGACCGGGGAGCTGTTTTTT,TRBJ2-2,NA,TRBV7-3,NA
CASSLLSTAGYGYTF,TGTGCCAGCAGTTTATTGTCTACGGCGGGATATGGCTACACCTTC,TRBJ1-2,NA,TRBV12-3/TRBV12-4,NA
CASSQDWDPRGGYTF,TGCGCCAGCAGCCAAGACTGGGACCCGAGGGGAGGCTACACCTTC,TRBJ1-2,NA,TRBV4-1,NA
CASSRQGIRGYTF,TGTGCCAGCAGTCGACAGGGGATAAGGGGCTACACCTTC,TRBJ1-2,few,TRBV6-2/TRBV6-3,TRBD1
CSATQGAGYTF,TGCAGTGCAACTCAGGGGGCGGGCTACACCTTC,TRBJ1-2,few,TRBV20-1,TRBD1
CASSSTNYLPATGYGYTF,TGTGCCAGCAGCTCGACCAATTATTTACCAGCGACCGGCTATGGCTACACCTTC,TRBJ1-2,few,TRBV7-2,NA
CASSLGKPIPYGYTF,TGTGCCAGCAGCTTGGGGAAACCCATACCCTATGGCTACACCTTC,TRBJ1-2,NA,TRBV11-2,NA
CATSDGLRGGDQPQHF,TGTGCCACCAGTGACGGACTAAGGGGCGGGGATCAGCCCCAGCATTTT,TRBJ1-5,NA,TRBV24-1,NA
CASSISGTGLYEQYF,TGTGCCAGTAGTATATCCGGGACAGGCCTTTACGAGCAGTACTTC,TRBJ2-7,NA,TRBV19,TRBD1
CASSITSREYQPQHF,TGTGCCAGTAGTATAACTTCCAGGGAATATCAGCCCCAGCATTTT,TRBJ1-5,few,TRBV19,NA
CASSRDRSGIQYF,TGTGCCAGTAGTAGGGACAGAAGCGGCATTCAGTACTTC,TRBJ2-4,NA,TRBV19,TRBD1
CSASPGQGASNEKLFF,TGCAGTGCTAGTCCGGGACAGGGGGCATCTAATGAAAAACTGTTTTTT,TRBJ1-4,once,TRBV20-1,TRBD1
CSARQEASNQPQHF,TGCAGTGCTAGACAGGAGGCAAGCAATCAGCCCCAGCATTTT,TRBJ1-5,NA,TRBV20-1,NA
CATSEIGQPVQYF,TGTGCCACCAGTGAGATAGGACAGCCAGTGCAGTATTTT,TRBJ2-3,NA,TRBV24-1,NA
CASSMGSGTGIQPQHF,TGTGCCAGTAGTATGGGTTCAGGGACAGGGATCCAGCCCCAGCATTTT,TRBJ1-5,few,TRBV19,TRBD1
CASSLWPGYTF,TGTGCCAGCAGTTTATGGCCTGGCTACACCTTC,TRBJ1-2,few,TRBV12-3/TRBV12-4,NA
CASSYSLFHRGTFDVETTEQFF,TGTGCCAGCAGTTACTCGTTATTCCATCGTGGGACATTTGATGTAGAGACTACAGAGCAGTTCTTC,TRBJ2-1,NA,TRBV6-5,NA
CASSLWDTLSGANVLTF,TGCGCCAGCAGCCTATGGGACACTCTCTCTGGGGCCAACGTCCTGACTTTC,TRBJ2-6,large,TRBV5-1,NA
CALRTARSTEAFF,TGTGCCCTTCGGACAGCTCGGAGCACTGAAGCTTTCTTT,TRBJ1-1,NA,TRBV30,NA